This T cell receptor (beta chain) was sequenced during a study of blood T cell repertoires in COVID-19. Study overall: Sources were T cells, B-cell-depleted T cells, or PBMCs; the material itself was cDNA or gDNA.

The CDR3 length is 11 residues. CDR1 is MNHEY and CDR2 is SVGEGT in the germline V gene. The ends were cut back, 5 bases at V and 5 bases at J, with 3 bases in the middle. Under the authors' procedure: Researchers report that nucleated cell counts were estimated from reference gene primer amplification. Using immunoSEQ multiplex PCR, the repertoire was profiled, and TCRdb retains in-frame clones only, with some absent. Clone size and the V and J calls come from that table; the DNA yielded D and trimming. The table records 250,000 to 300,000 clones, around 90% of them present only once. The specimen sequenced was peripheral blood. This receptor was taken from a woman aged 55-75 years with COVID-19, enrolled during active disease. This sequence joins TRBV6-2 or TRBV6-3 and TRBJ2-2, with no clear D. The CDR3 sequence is CASSRTGELFF. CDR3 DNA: TGTGCCAGCAGTCGGACCGGGGAGCTGTTTTTT.